One sample yielded the 10 T cell receptor beta chains listed below, sequenced in a study of beta chain features in type 1 diabetes. General observations from the study: In every one of the four CD4+ subsets, TCRB CDR3s were moderately but significantly shorter in Type 1 diabetes patients.

These receptors lack a known antigen. The investigators reverse transcribed all of the isolated RNA, so they sequenced expressed TCRB transcripts. Sequencing was performed with immunoSEQ multiplex PCR; in TCRdb, only in-frame clones are kept and a portion is missing. The data show about 53,000 clones, around 50% seen once. Sequenced material: Tregs from blood. The receptors were sampled from a woman aged 40 to 55 with type 1 diabetes.

This clone was seen a few times. This sequence joins TRBV27 and TRBJ1-5, with 7 bases that match TRBD1. The V and J ends lost 4 bases and 4 bases, in that order; junction bases with no gene match: 10. CDR1 is MNHEY, CDR2 SMNVEV, per germline (reference sequence). The CDR3 totals 16 residues. CDR3 DNA sequence: TGTGCCAGCAGTTCATTGTCCCCCAGGGGGAATCAGCCCCAGCATTTT. This sequence encodes CASSSLSPRGNQPQHF.

The chain joins TRBV7-2 to TRBJ1-6, with D unclear. The germline V gene encodes CDR1 SGHTA and CDR2 FQGNSA. The CDR3 length is 14 residues. V lost 3 bases and J 8 bases, leaving 11 bases between the germline ends. CDR3 loop: CASSFRTGDSPLHF. The CDR3 DNA is TGTGCCAGCAGCTTTCGAACCGGGGATTCACCCCTCCACTTT.

The chain couples TRBV5-1 to TRBJ2-5; D possibly corresponds to TRBD1 (7 bases). CDR1 and CDR2 (germline): SGHRS, YFSETQ. With 3 bases removed from V and 3 bases from J, the gap between germline ends came to 12 bases. This CDR3 region has 14 residues. The CDR3 loop reads CASSSRGVEETQYF. The CDR3 nucleotides read TGCGCCAGCAGCTCCAGGGGGGTCGAAGAGACCCAGTACTTC.

This clone was seen a few times. The chain couples TRBV7-9 to TRBJ1-2; the match to TRBD1 covers 8 bases. After removal of 3 bases from V and 4 bases from J, the junction contained 4 bases not matched to a gene. Germline CDR1 reads SEHNR; CDR2 reads FQNEAQ (reference sequence). This CDR3 is 14 amino acids long. In DNA form, the CDR3 reads TGTGCCAGCAGCTTGGACAGGGCTTTCTATGGCTACACCTTC. It specifies CASSLDRAFYGYTF.

The chain joins TRBV19 to TRBJ1-1; a weak D match, TRBD1 (5 bases). Trimming removed 5 bases from V and 1 base from J, with 8 bases in between. Germline CDR1 reads LNHDA; CDR2 reads SQIVND (reference sequence). This CDR3 has 13 amino acids. In DNA form, the CDR3 reads TGTGCCAGTAGTGAACAGGAGAACACTGAAGCTTTCTTT. Translation: CASSEQENTEAFF.

A few counts support this clone. The chain combines TRBV6-1 with TRBJ1-6, with TRBD1 as a possible D gene (5 bases). CDR1 MNHNS and CDR2 SASEGT come from the germline V gene. The CDR3 is made up of 15 amino acids. V lost 4 bases and J lost 6, with 13 bases in between. The CDR3 DNA follows: TGTGCCAGCAGTGTACTCGACAGATCTAATTCACCCCTCCACTTT. It translates to CASSVLDRSNSPLHF.

The rearrangement links TRBV7-2 to TRBJ1-1, with D tentatively TRBD1 (6 bases). The CDR3 has 13 residues. Trimming stripped 6 bases from V and 7 bases from J, with 15 bases between. Germline V gene sequence: CDR1 SGHTA, CDR2 FQGNSA. CDR3: CASRSNRASEAFF. The CDR3 DNA reads as TGTGCCAGCAGATCTAACAGGGCGAGTGAAGCTTTCTTT.

The V gene is TRBV5-6, the J gene TRBJ2-7; 8 nucleotides line up with TRBD1. Germline V gives CDR1 SGHDT, CDR2 YYEEEE. The CDR3 sequence is 14 residues long. Trimming took 6 bases from V and 7 from J; bases not matched to a gene: 12. The CDR3, as DNA: TGTGCCAGCACCGGGACAGGTCAGATGGGGGAGCAGTACTTC. This codes for CASTGTGQMGEQYF.

In its sample, this clone was seen a few times. The J gene is TRBJ1-2, the V gene TRBV7-2, with 8 bases fitting TRBD1. The CDR3 is made up of 15 amino acids. Unmatched junction bases numbered 9, after V lost 5 bases and J lost 4 bases. CDR1 SGHTA and CDR2 FQGNSA come from the germline V gene. DNA of the CDR3: TGTGCCAGCAGCAGCGGACAGGGAACAGGCTATGGCTACACCTTC. This gives the protein CASSSGQGTGYGYTF.

The V gene is TRBV28, the J gene TRBJ2-7; TRBD2 aligns across 8 bases. The V segment lost 7 bases and the J segment 5 bases; nucleotides outside the gene matches: 7. The length of the CDR3 is 13 residues. Germline assignment: CDR1 MDHEN and CDR2 SYDVKM. In DNA, the CDR3 is TGTGCCAGCATCCTGAGCGGGAGCGACGAGCAGTACTTC. Protein: CASILSGSDEQYF.